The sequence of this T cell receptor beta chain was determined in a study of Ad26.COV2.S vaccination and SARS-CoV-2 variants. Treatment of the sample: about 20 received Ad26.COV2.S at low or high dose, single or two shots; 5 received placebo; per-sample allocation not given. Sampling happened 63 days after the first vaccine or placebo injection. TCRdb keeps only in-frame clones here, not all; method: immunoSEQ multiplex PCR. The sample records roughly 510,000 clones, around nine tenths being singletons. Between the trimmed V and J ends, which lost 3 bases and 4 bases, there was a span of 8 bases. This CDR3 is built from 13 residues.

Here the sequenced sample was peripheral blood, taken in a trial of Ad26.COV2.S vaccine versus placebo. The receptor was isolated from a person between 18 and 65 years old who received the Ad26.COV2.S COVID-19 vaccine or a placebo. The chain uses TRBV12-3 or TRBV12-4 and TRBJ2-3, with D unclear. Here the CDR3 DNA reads TGTGCCAGCAGTTTGGGTCCCGCAGATACGCAGTATTTT. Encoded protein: CASSLGPADTQYF.